This T cell receptor (beta chain) was recorded in a study of blood T cell repertoires in COVID-19. As for the study in general: Samples came from the United States, Italy and Spain, spanning acute and convalescent COVID-19. Sources were T cells, B-cell-depleted T cells, or PBMCs; the material itself was cDNA or gDNA.

In the study's own analysis: Amplification of reference gene primers provided the estimated nucleated cell counts. Some clones are missing from TCRdb's copy, which holds only in-frame ones; the method was immunoSEQ multiplex PCR. V and J calls and clone size follow that table, whereas D and trimming were derived from the DNA. Here the sample spans fewer than 80,000 clones, about 70% being singletons. Sequencing used peripheral blood. This sequence originates from a human donor in a cohort sampled during active COVID-19.

The CDR3 protein is CASSYGTEIGGYTF. DNA of the CDR3: TGTGCCAGCAGTTACGGGACAGAAATTGGTGGCTACACCTTC. This chain joins TRBV6-2 or TRBV6-3 and TRBJ1-2; TRBD1 matches at 7 bases. Germline trimming cut 2 bases from V and 7 bases from J; bases unmatched to any gene: 7. This CDR3 region has 14 residues. CDR1 is MNHEY and CDR2 is SVGEGT in the germline V gene.